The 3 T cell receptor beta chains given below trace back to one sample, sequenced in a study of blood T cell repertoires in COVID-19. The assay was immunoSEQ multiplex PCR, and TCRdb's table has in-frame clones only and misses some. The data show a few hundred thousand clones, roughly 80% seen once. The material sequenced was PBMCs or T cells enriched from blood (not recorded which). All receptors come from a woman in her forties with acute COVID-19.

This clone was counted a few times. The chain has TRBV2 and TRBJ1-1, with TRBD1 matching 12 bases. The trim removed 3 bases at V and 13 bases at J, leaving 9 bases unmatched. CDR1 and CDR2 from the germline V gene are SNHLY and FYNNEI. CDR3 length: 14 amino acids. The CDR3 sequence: CASSESGTGGAVFF. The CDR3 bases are TGTGCCAGCAGTGAGAGCGGGACAGGGGGCGCGGTTTTCTTT. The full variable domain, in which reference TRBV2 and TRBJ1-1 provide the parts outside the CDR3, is EPEVTQTPSHQVTQMGQEVILRCVPISNHLYFYWYRQILGQKVEFLVSFYNNEISEKSEIFDDQFSVERPDGSNFTLKIRSTKLEDSAMYFCASSESGTGGAVFFGQGTRLTVV.

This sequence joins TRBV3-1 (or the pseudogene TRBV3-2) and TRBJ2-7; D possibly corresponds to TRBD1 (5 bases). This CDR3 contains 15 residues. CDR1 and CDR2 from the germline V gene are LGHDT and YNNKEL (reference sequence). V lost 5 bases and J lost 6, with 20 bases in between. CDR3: CASSFRQGEVSEQYF. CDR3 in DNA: TGTGCCAGCAGCTTCCGGCAGGGCGAGGTTAGCGAGCAGTACTTC.

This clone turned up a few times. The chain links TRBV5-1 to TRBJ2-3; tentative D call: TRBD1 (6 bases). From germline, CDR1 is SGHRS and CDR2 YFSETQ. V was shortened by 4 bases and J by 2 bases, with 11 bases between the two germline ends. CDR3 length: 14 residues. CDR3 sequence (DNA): TGCGCCAGCAGCCTAAGGACAGACACAGATACGCAGTATTTT. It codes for CASSLRTDTDTQYF.